The clone carrying this T cell receptor (beta chain) came up a few times. J was trimmed by 8 bases and V by 6 bases; bases with no gene match: 8. Germline V gene sequence: CDR1 LNHDA, CDR2 SQIVND (reference sequence). There are 13 residues in the CDR3. This sample was included in a study of blood T cell repertoires in COVID-19. Assay used: immunoSEQ multiplex PCR; TCRdb lists only in-frame clones, some missing. The top ten hold around 1.1% of the sample, which has around 190,000 clones, about nine tenths seen once. The rearrangement uses TRBV19 and TRBJ2-7, with TRBD1 matching over 9 bases. The TCR comes from a man in his thirties or forties with acute or convalescent COVID-19. Sequenced: peripheral blood. CDR3 sequence reads: CASSQQGAQKQYF. The CDR3 coding sequence is TGTGCCAGTAGCCAACAGGGGGCGCAAAAGCAGTACTTC. The variable domain in full, completed from reference TRBV19 and TRBJ2-7, reads DGGITQSPKYLFRKEGQNVTLSCEQNLNHDAMYWYRQDPGQGLRLIYYSQIVNDFQKGDIAEGYSVSREKKESFPLTVTSAQKNPTAFYLCASSQQGAQKQYFGPGTRLTVT.